This T cell receptor (beta chain) was profiled in a study of T cell repertoires in cytomegalovirus infection. This clonotype turned up a few times. TCRdb reanalysed the reads using MiXCR and keeps one entry per CDR3 protein. The data hold some 440,000 distinct CDR3 sequences, with approximately 30% observed a single time. Sequencing input: PBMCs. The sequence came from a human donor in good health (CMV status not recorded). Some clones in this sample may be carry-over from other donors' samples.

The CDR3, as DNA: TGTGCCAGCAGCCCCGCCTGGACAGCGAACACTGAAGCTTTCTTT. Its protein is CASSPAWTANTEAFF. The V and J genes are TRBV7-9 and TRBJ1-1, with D possibly matching TRBD1 (6 bases). The length of the CDR3 is 15 residues. Trimming removed 5 bases from V and 1 base from J, with 14 bases in between. Germline assignment: CDR1 SEHNR and CDR2 FQNEAQ (reference sequence).